These T cell receptor beta chains were read from a single sample in a study of shared clonotypes between healthy human individuals. This table comes from immunoSEQ multiplex PCR, and its TCRdb copy is limited to in-frame clones, with some not included. The data hold over a million clones, with around three quarters observed a single time. Input material: memory CD4+ T cells from PBMCs. Receptor source: a man aged 18 to 30 in good health. Some clones in this sample may be carry-over from other donors' samples. CDR3s include the opening cysteine and the closing phenylalanine or tryptophan. The D gene is left open where the match is weak. Size values are once, few and many counts, or a class for expanded clones, and some rows have none.

J	size	D	V	CDR3	DNA
TRBJ2-7	few	TRBD2	TRBV11-3	CASSSSGTSGRFEQYF	TGTGCCAGCAGCTCCTCCGGGACTAGCGGGAGATTCGAGCAGTACTTC
TRBJ2-5	-	-	TRBV20-1	CSAARETQYF	TGCAGTGCTGCCCGGGAGACCCAGTACTTC
TRBJ2-3	-	TRBD1	TRBV10-1	CASSPDRVGTDTQYF	TGCGCCAGCAGTCCGGACAGGGTAGGCACAGATACGCAGTATTTT
TRBJ2-3	-	TRBD2	TRBV7-3	CASSLRAGRTDTQYF	TGTGCCAGCAGCCTCCGGGCCGGGAGGACAGATACGCAGTATTTT
TRBJ2-7	-	TRBD2	TRBV5-1	CASSGGAYEQYF	TGCGCCAGCAGTGGGGGGGCCTACGAGCAGTACTTC
TRBJ2-7	once	-	TRBV5-8	CASSTASGAAQTGQYF	TGTGCCAGCAGCACTGCCTCCGGGGCGGCACAGACCGGGCAGTACTTC
TRBJ1-1	few	TRBD1	TRBV28	CASRWTGATEAFF	TGTGCCAGCAGGTGGACAGGGGCCACTGAAGCTTTCTTT
TRBJ2-3	-	-	TRBV5-1	CASGPLTVGTQYF	TGCGCCAGCGGGCCCCTGACAGTAGGGACGCAGTATTTT
TRBJ2-1	-	-	TRBV7-2	CASSSGPTGRNEQFF	TGTGCCAGCAGTTCCGGGCCGACAGGGAGGAATGAGCAGTTCTTC
TRBJ2-5	few	-	TRBV7-7	CASTHYQGTVQETQYF	TGTGCCAGCACCCATTACCAGGGGACTGTCCAAGAGACCCAGTACTTC
TRBJ2-7	-	-	TRBV2	CASSEMSYEQYF	TGTGCCAGCTCGGAGATGTCCTACGAGCAGTACTTC
TRBJ1-2	once	TRBD1	TRBV29-1	CSVSTGGAFGYTF	TGCAGCGTGTCTACAGGGGGCGCGTTTGGCTACACCTTC
TRBJ2-5	-	TRBD2	TRBV10-3	CASQGLATQETQYF	TGTGCCAGCCAGGGACTAGCCACACAAGAGACCCAGTACTTC
TRBJ2-7	-	TRBD1	TRBV4-1	CASSQGQGQPSSYEQYF	TGCGCCAGCAGCCAGGGACAGGGACAGCCGAGCTCCTACGAGCAGTACTTC
TRBJ1-1	-	-	TRBV19	CASSMQYMNTEAFF	TGTGCCAGTAGTATGCAGTACATGAACACTGAAGCTTTCTTT
TRBJ2-3	-	-	TRBV28	CASSHSTDTQYF	TGTGCCAGCAGCCACTCCACAGATACGCAGTATTTT
TRBJ2-7	-	TRBD1	TRBV5-6	CASSAEQGAGYEQYF	TGTGCCAGCAGCGCAGAACAGGGGGCTGGTTACGAGCAGTACTTC
TRBJ2-1	few	-	TRBV7-9	CASSLGDSARGFF	TGTGCCAGCAGCTTAGGGGACTCCGCGAGGGGGTTCTTC
TRBJ1-1	-	-	TRBV4-2	CASSQDLGLKNTEAFF	TGTGCCAGCAGCCAAGATCTGGGGTTGAAGAACACTGAAGCTTTCTTT
TRBJ1-4	-	-	TRBV7-2	CASSFAGHDGKLFF	TGTGCCAGCAGTTTTGCCGGACACGACGGAAAACTGTTTTTT
TRBJ2-1	once	-	TRBV11-2	CASSLNTGYNEQFF	TGTGCCAGCAGCTTAAATACGGGATACAATGAGCAGTTCTTC
TRBJ2-3	-	-	TRBV28	CASTSRGRMNTDTQYF	TGTGCCAGCACCTCAAGGGGCCGAATGAACACAGATACGCAGTATTTT
TRBJ2-7	few	TRBD2	TRBV27	CASCIRLAGVPYEQYF	TGTGCCAGTTGCATAAGACTAGCGGGAGTTCCCTACGAGCAGTACTTC
TRBJ2-3	once	TRBD2	TRBV7-2	CASSLDGLAGYRTDTQYF	TGTGCCAGCAGCTTAGACGGACTAGCGGGATACCGCACAGATACGCAGTATTTT
TRBJ2-1	-	TRBD2	TRBV7-3	CASSSNSGRAIEQFF	TGTGCCAGCAGCTCCAATAGCGGGAGGGCCATTGAGCAGTTCTTC
TRBJ2-1	few	-	TRBV7-9	CASSGPGTALNEQFF	TGTGCCAGCAGCGGACCCGGGACTGCCCTCAATGAGCAGTTCTTC